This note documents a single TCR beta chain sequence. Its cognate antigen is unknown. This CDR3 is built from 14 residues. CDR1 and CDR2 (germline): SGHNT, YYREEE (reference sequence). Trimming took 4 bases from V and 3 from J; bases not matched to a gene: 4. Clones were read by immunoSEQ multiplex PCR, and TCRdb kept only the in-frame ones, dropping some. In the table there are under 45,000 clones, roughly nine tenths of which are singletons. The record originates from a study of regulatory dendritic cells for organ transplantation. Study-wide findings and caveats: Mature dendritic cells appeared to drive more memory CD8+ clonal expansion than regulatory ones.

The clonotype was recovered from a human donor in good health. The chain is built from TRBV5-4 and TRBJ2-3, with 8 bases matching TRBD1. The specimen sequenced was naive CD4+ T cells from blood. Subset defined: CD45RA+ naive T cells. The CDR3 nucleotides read TGTGCCAGCAGCCTCCGGACAGGGACAGATACGCAGTATTTT. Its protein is CASSLRTGTDTQYF.